Following are 32 T cell receptor beta chains from one sample sequenced in a study of T-cell memory formation after mild COVID-19. Each CDR3 protein gets one entry after TCRdb re-called the 5' RACE reads with MiXCR. In the table there are fewer than 90,000 distinct CDR3 sequences, approximately 15% of which are singletons. The sample taken for sequencing was PBMCs or a T cell subset sorted from them (not recorded which). The receptors come from an adult woman who had mild COVID-19 (a few samples of this study predate the infection). Cell type and time point are not known.

The CDR3 loop is CASSEANSGNTIYF. For the CDR3, the DNA is TGTGCCAGCAGCGAGGCGAACTCTGGAAACACCATATATTTT. The gene calls are TRBV9 and TRBJ1-3; D is unclear. Between the trimmed V and J ends, which lost 3 bases and 0 bases, there was a span of 7 bases. This CDR3 is 14 amino acids long. Per the germline V gene, CDR1 is SGDLS and CDR2 is YYNGEE.

This rearrangement joins TRBV5-1 to TRBJ1-1, with TRBD1 matching over 7 bases. The germline V gene has CDR1 SGHRS and CDR2 YFSETQ. V was pared by 2 bases and J by 0 bases, with 10 bases of the junction left unmatched. The CDR3 covers 17 residues. CDR3 DNA: TGCGCCAGCAGCTTCTTTCACCAGGGACAGCTGAACACTGAAGCTTTCTTT. Protein: CASSFFHQGQLNTEAFF.

This chain joins TRBV29-1 and TRBJ2-5, with D possibly being TRBD1 or TRBD2 (5 bases each). With 0 bases removed from V and 7 bases from J, the gap between germline ends came to 18 bases. The CDR3 spans 15 residues. Germline V gene data show CDR1 as SQVTM and CDR2 as ANQGSEA. The CDR3 loop is CSVEDQGTPWVTQYF. As DNA, the CDR3 is TGCAGCGTTGAAGATCAAGGGACCCCCTGGGTGACCCAGTACTTC.

The J gene is TRBJ1-2, the V gene TRBV19, with a tentative D call TRBD1 (6 bases). Germline-derived CDR1 and CDR2 are LNHDA and SQIVND (reference sequence). The CDR3 runs 16 residues. The ends were cut back, 3 bases at V and 2 bases at J, with 16 bases in the middle. CDR3 DNA: TGTGCCAGTAGTATCGGGGGAACAGGGCCCAACTATGGCTACACCTTC. It translates to CASSIGGTGPNYGYTF.

This clonotype was detected many times. The chain employs TRBV12-3 or TRBV12-4 and TRBJ1-5; 8 nucleotides match TRBD1. This CDR3 is 14 amino acids long. The V and J ends lost 4 bases and 6 bases, in that order; junction bases with no gene match: 5. The chain's CDR3 is CASSSDRAGQPQHF. In nucleotides, the CDR3 is TGTGCCAGCAGTTCGGACAGGGCGGGTCAGCCCCAGCATTTT.

The chain employs TRBV7-3 and TRBJ2-1, with unresolved D. V was cut by 1 base and J by 5 bases, with 18 bases left in between. The CDR3 consists of 17 residues. Germline V gives CDR1 SGHTA, CDR2 FQGTGA. In nucleotides, the CDR3 is TGTGCCAGCAGCTTAAAGTTCGGGCTCCTAGAAGACAATGAGCAGTTCTTC. Translation: CASSLKFGLLEDNEQFF. Combining the CDR3 with reference TRBV7-3 and TRBJ2-1 gives the whole variable domain GAGVSQTPSNKVTEKGKYVELRCDPISGHTALYWYRQSLGQGPEFLIYFQGTGAADDSGLPNDRFFAVRPEGSVSTLKIQRTERGDSAVYLCASSLKFGLLEDNEQFFGPGTRLTVL.

This clonotype turned up a few times. This chain joins TRBV9 and TRBJ2-2; weak D call: TRBD2 (6 bases). Trimming removed 0 bases from V and 5 bases from J, with 8 bases in between. CDR3 length equals 14 residues. Per germline, CDR1 SGDLS and CDR2 YYNGEE. The DNA of the CDR3 is TGTGCCAGCAGCGTAGGAGGAGGGACCGGGGAGCTGTTTTTT. Protein: CASSVGGGTGELFF.

This rearrangement joins TRBV4-1 to TRBJ2-3; 8 bases are a match to TRBD2. V was clipped by 6 bases and J by 5 bases; unmatched bases: 10. The CDR3 consists of 15 residues. CDR1 is MGHRA, CDR2 YSYEKL, per germline. The DNA for the CDR3 is TGCGCCAGCAGTCCGTCGCGGGGGGAGATAGATACGCAGTATTTT. Translated: CASSPSRGEIDTQYF.

In its sample, this clonotype was seen a few times. The chain combines TRBV4-1 with TRBJ2-7; the D gene is possibly TRBD1 (5 bases). The germline gives CDR1 MGHRA, CDR2 YSYEKL. The CDR3 extends over 17 amino acids. V was pared by 4 bases and J by 0 bases, with 19 bases between. The CDR3 DNA reads as TGCGCCAGCAGCCCTTGGGTATCTGGGGCCGACTCCTACGAGCAGTACTTC. It is translated as CASSPWVSGADSYEQYF.

Regarding this clonotype: It may be a read error: a sequence one base away is much more abundant. For the CDR3, the DNA is TGCAGCGTTGAAGATACTAGGGGAGCGAACATTCAGTACTTC. Protein product: CSVEDTRGANIQYF. This rearrangement joins TRBV29-1 to TRBJ2-4, with D perhaps being TRBD1 or TRBD2 (5 bases each). Trimming stripped 0 bases from V and 7 bases from J, with 13 bases between. CDR3 size: 14 residues. The germline gives CDR1 SQVTM, CDR2 ANQGSEA.

A few counts support this clonotype. The chain combines TRBV19 with TRBJ1-1, with TRBD1 matching 8 bases. The length of the CDR3 is 18 residues. Per germline, CDR1 LNHDA and CDR2 SQIVND (reference sequence). V trimming: 1 base; J trimming: 0 bases; junction bases outside the gene matches: 10. This CDR3 reads CASSIAPGPGGLNTEAFF. The CDR3 coding sequence is TGTGCCAGTAGTATAGCTCCAGGCCCAGGGGGCTTGAACACTGAAGCTTTCTTT.

Only a few counts were recorded for this clonotype. The CDR3 DNA is TGCAGTGCTCCTCCCGGAGGGGCCAACTATGGCTACACCTTC. Residues: CSAPPGGANYGYTF. The genes are TRBV20-1 and TRBJ1-2; D is possibly TRBD1 (5 bases). The CDR3 is 14 amino acids. CDR1 is DFQATT, CDR2 SNEGSKA, per germline (reference sequence). V lost 5 bases to trimming and J lost 2 bases, with 15 bases between them.

This clonotype has only a few counts. The J gene is TRBJ2-7, the V gene TRBV7-3; D ambiguous. CDR1 SGHTA and CDR2 FQGTGA come from the germline V gene. This CDR3 is built from 17 residues. Trimming cost V 5 bases and J 4 bases, with 24 bases left between them. CDR3 nucleotide sequence: TGTGCCAGCAGCCCCCACCCTTTGGGATTGGCTGGGTACGAGCAGTACTTC. Residues: CASSPHPLGLAGYEQYF. The full variable domain, completed using reference TRBV7-3 and TRBJ2-7, is GAGVSQTPSNKVTEKGKYVELRCDPISGHTALYWYRQSLGQGPEFLIYFQGTGAADDSGLPNDRFFAVRPEGSVSTLKIQRTERGDSAVYLCASSPHPLGLAGYEQYFGPGTRLTVT.

This clonotype has more than one count but fewer than ten. The chain uses TRBV20-1 and TRBJ2-2; weak D call: TRBD2 (6 bases). The CDR3 sequence is 15 residues long. Germline CDR1 and CDR2: DFQATT and SNEGSKA (reference sequence). V lost 1 base and J 1 base, leaving 10 bases between the germline ends. CDR3 sequence reads: CSARVEGGNTGELFF. CDR3 DNA sequence: TGCAGTGCTAGAGTTGAGGGAGGGAACACCGGGGAGCTGTTTTTT.

This clonotype was counted only a few times. The chain joins TRBV12-3 or TRBV12-4 to TRBJ2-7, with D hard to call. This CDR3 has 13 residues. V was trimmed by 7 bases and J by 1 base, leaving 11 bases between them. The CDR3 DNA reads TGTGCCAGCACCCCGTCACCTTCCTACGAGCAGTACTTC. Translated, it gives CASTPSPSYEQYF.

J is TRBJ2-7 and V is TRBV5-1; 8 bases are a match to TRBD1. There are 14 residues in the CDR3. Germline V lookup: CDR1 SGHRS, CDR2 YFSETQ. After removal of 0 bases from V and 6 bases from J, the junction contained 5 bases not matched to a gene. The CDR3 coding sequence is TGCGCCAGCAGCTTGGGGACAGGGTCGGGCGAGCAGTACTTC. Protein: CASSLGTGSGEQYF. Filled out from reference TRBV5-1 and TRBJ2-7, the complete variable domain reads KAGVTQTPRYLIKTRGQQVTLSCSPISGHRSVSWYQQTPGQGLQFLFEYFSETQRNKGNFPGRFSGRQFSNSRSEMNVSTLELGDSALYLCASSLGTGSGEQYFGPGTRLTVT.

The chain combines TRBV12-3 or TRBV12-4 with TRBJ1-5; D uncertain. There are 18 residues in the CDR3. Trimming pared 2 bases from V and 0 bases from J, leaving 17 bases between. In DNA form, the CDR3 reads TGTGCCAGCAGTTTATATCAGCTGGGGAGAGTTAGCAATCAGCCCCAGCATTTT. Translated: CASSLYQLGRVSNQPQHF.

The rearrangement uses TRBV6-5 and TRBJ2-7, with 10 bases that match TRBD1. Germline V gene sequence: CDR1 MNHEY, CDR2 SVGAGI. This CDR3 spans 14 amino acids. Germline trimming cut 4 bases from V and 4 bases from J; bases unmatched to any gene: 4. As DNA, the CDR3 is TGTGCCAGCAGTTCCGGGACAGGGGAATACGAGCAGTACTTC. This encodes CASSSGTGEYEQYF.

This clonotype was seen a few times. The rearrangement uses TRBV4-2 and TRBJ2-7; D unclear. Germline values: CDR1 LGHNA, CDR2 YNFKEQ. The length of the CDR3 is 13 residues. Deletions cut 1 base from V and 1 base from J, with 5 bases between. The CDR3 DNA reads as TGTGCCAGCAGCCAAGTGGGATCCTACGAGCAGTACTTC. Protein product: CASSQVGSYEQYF.

The chain combines TRBV7-8 with TRBJ2-1; 10 nucleotides match TRBD1. Germline values: CDR1 SGHVS, CDR2 FQNEAQ. CDR3 length: 19 residues. V lost 2 bases and J lost 8; bases outside the gene matches: 18. The CDR3 DNA is TGTGCCAGCAGCTTAAGACAGGGGGCAAAATATACGGGACTGGATGAGCAGTTCTTC. It yields the protein CASSLRQGAKYTGLDEQFF.

V is TRBV11-2 and J is TRBJ2-1; a possible D gene is TRBD1 (5 bases). The CDR3 covers 13 residues. Germline V lookup: CDR1 SGHAT, CDR2 FQNNGV. The V and J ends lost 1 base and 9 bases respectively, with 10 bases between them. CDR3 coding DNA: TGTGCCAGCAGCTTAGCGGGTACAGGTGAGCAGTTCTTC. It is translated as CASSLAGTGEQFF. The whole variable domain, remainder taken from reference TRBV11-2 and TRBJ2-1, is EAGVAQSPRYKIIEKRQSVAFWCNPISGHATLYWYQQILGQGPKLLIQFQNNGVVDDSQLPKDRFSAERLKGVDSTLKIQPAKLEDSAVYLCASSLAGTGEQFFGPGTRLTVL.

In its sample, this clonotype was seen a few times. The rearrangement joins TRBV6-4 to TRBJ2-6; TRBD1 is a possible D gene (5 bases). The germline gives CDR1 MRHNA, CDR2 SNTAGT. The CDR3 is 15 amino acids. The ends were cut back, 4 bases at V and 0 bases at J, with 7 bases in the middle. CDR3 coding DNA: TGTGCCAGCAGTGGGACAAACTCTGGGGCCAACGTCCTGACTTTC. Its protein is CASSGTNSGANVLTF.

The rearrangement joins TRBV7-6 to TRBJ2-7; D is ambiguous. V gave up 0 bases and J gave up 3 bases, with 9 bases separating them. There are 14 residues in the CDR3. Per germline, CDR1 SGHVS and CDR2 FNYEAQ. The CDR3 loop is CASSLAGFNYEQYF. DNA of the CDR3: TGTGCCAGCAGCTTAGCGGGGTTCAACTACGAGCAGTACTTC.

The chain employs TRBV12-3 or TRBV12-4 and TRBJ1-1; D call uncertain. V lost 5 bases and J 0 bases, leaving 13 bases between the germline ends. The CDR3 is 15 residues long. CDR3 in amino acids: CASSPTPLLNTEAFF. Written as DNA, the CDR3 is TGTGCCAGCAGTCCAACCCCGCTCCTGAACACTGAAGCTTTCTTT.

This rearrangement joins TRBV12-3 or TRBV12-4 to TRBJ2-7, with 10 bases aligning to TRBD1. Trimming removed 5 bases from V and 3 bases from J; junction bases left unmatched: 4. There are 14 residues in the CDR3. The CDR3 DNA is TGTGCCAGCAGTGCCGGGACAGGGGACTACGAGCAGTACTTC. Protein: CASSAGTGDYEQYF.

This clonotype was counted many times. V and J are TRBV7-6 and TRBJ2-7; D not resolved. This CDR3 has 15 residues. CDR1 and CDR2 from the germline V gene are SGHVS and FNYEAQ. V was cut by 1 base and J by 0 bases, with 10 bases left in between. CDR3 in amino acids: CASSLGAESSYEQYF. The DNA of the CDR3 is TGTGCCAGCAGCTTAGGGGCAGAGAGCTCCTACGAGCAGTACTTC.

This clonotype showed up just a few times. J is TRBJ2-7 and V is TRBV7-9; D unclear. Trimming took off 4 bases at V and 1 base at J, with 8 bases between the two ends. The CDR3 runs 13 residues. Germline V lookup: CDR1 SEHNR, CDR2 FQNEAQ (reference sequence). The CDR3 region is CASSYQASYEQYF. CDR3 coding DNA: TGTGCCAGCAGCTACCAGGCTTCCTACGAGCAGTACTTC.

V is TRBV24-1 and J is TRBJ2-1; 8 bases are a match to TRBD2. The ends lost 4 bases at V and 0 bases at J; junction bases unmatched: 13. The CDR3 length is 19 residues. Germline CDR1 reads KGHDR; CDR2 reads SFDVKD. DNA of the CDR3: TGTGCCACCAGTGAATCCTTCCCCGCCAGCGGGAGCTCCTACAATGAGCAGTTCTTC. Translation gives CATSESFPASGSSYNEQFF.

The V call is TRBV6-5, the J call TRBJ2-1; perhaps TRBD2 as D (6 bases). V dropped 2 bases and J dropped 2 bases, with 13 bases sitting between them. CDR1 and CDR2 (germline): MNHEY, SVGAGI. The CDR3 is 16 residues long. The CDR3 DNA reads TGTGCCAGCAGTTACGTTGGGAGGAAAACCTACAATGAGCAGTTCTTC. The encoded protein is CASSYVGRKTYNEQFF.

V is TRBV29-1 and J is TRBJ2-5; TRBD2 aligns across 7 bases. CDR1 and CDR2 (germline): SQVTM, ANQGSEA. The ends lost 5 bases at V and 2 bases at J; junction bases unmatched: 11. The CDR3 contains 15 residues. As DNA, the CDR3 is TGCAGCGTTCAGCCTCTAGCGGAACTTCAAGAGACCCAGTACTTC. Protein sequence: CSVQPLAELQETQYF.

This sequence joins TRBV6-5 and TRBJ2-7; D is possibly TRBD1 or TRBD2 (5 bases each). The CDR3 extends over 14 amino acids. Trimming pared 5 bases from V and 2 bases from J, leaving 13 bases between. Germline CDR1 MNHEY, CDR2 SVGAGI. DNA of the CDR3: TGTGCCAGCAGTCCCGGGACGAGAACCTACGAGCAGTACTTC. Translated, it gives CASSPGTRTYEQYF.

The sample holds many counts of this clonotype. The CDR3 is CASSYSGGSYEQYF. CDR3 sequence (DNA): TGTGCCAGCAGTTACTCTGGGGGCTCCTACGAGCAGTACTTC. V and J are TRBV6-5 and TRBJ2-7; the D gene could be TRBD1 or TRBD2 (5 bases each). The CDR3 loop spans 14 amino acids. The germline V gene has CDR1 MNHEY and CDR2 SVGAGI. Trimming cost V 0 bases and J 0 bases, with 6 bases left between them.